Below are 13 T cell receptor beta chains sequenced from a single sample in a study of CD8 T cells in Susac syndrome. Random hexamers were used to reverse transcribe roughly 0.5 to 1 ug of RNA. TCRdb re-derived calls from the immunoSEQ multiplex PCR reads in MiXCR, one entry per CDR3 protein. The sample holds tens of thousands of distinct CDR3 sequences, over 90% seen once. What was sequenced was CD4+ T cells from PBMCs. The receptors shown here come from a human donor with multiple sclerosis.

The rearrangement uses TRBV5-1 and TRBJ1-2; no firm D call. The ends were cut back, 1 base at V and 8 bases at J, with 15 bases in the middle. CDR1 SGHRS and CDR2 YFSETQ come from the germline V gene. This CDR3 contains 14 residues. CDR3 residues: CASSLIGSDGGYTF. In DNA, the CDR3 is TGCGCCAGCAGCTTGATCGGATCTGATGGAGGCTACACCTTC.

The V call is TRBV6-5, the J call TRBJ2-7; 8 bases agree with TRBD1. The CDR3 extends over 17 amino acids. The germline V gene has CDR1 MNHEY and CDR2 SVGAGI. J lost 2 bases, V lost 4 bases, and 13 bases had no gene match. The CDR3 region has the DNA TGTGCCAGCAGTTCCCGCCGAAAAGGGACAGGAGCCTACGAGCAGTACTTC. Translating gives CASSSRRKGTGAYEQYF.

The genes are TRBV19 and TRBJ2-3; a weak D match, TRBD1 (5 bases). Germline V gene data show CDR1 as LNHDA and CDR2 as SQIVND (reference sequence). This CDR3 region has 13 residues. With 6 bases removed from V and 3 bases from J, the gap between germline ends came to 10 bases. The CDR3 DNA sequence: TGTGCCAGTAGCGTAACAGGAACAGATACGCAGTATTTT. Translated, it gives CASSVTGTDTQYF.

This chain joins TRBV3-1 and TRBJ2-2, with D perhaps TRBD1 (6 bases). Trimming stripped 4 bases from V and 0 bases from J, with 6 bases between. The CDR3 sequence is 14 residues long. CDR1 is LGHDT and CDR2 is YNNKEL in the germline V gene (reference sequence). Written as DNA, the CDR3 is TGTGCCAGCAGCCGGGACACGAACACCGGGGAGCTGTTTTTT. Protein: CASSRDTNTGELFF.

The rearrangement uses TRBV7-2 and TRBJ1-2; D gene uncertain. The CDR3 contains 15 residues. V was trimmed by 4 bases and J by 8 bases, leaving 20 bases between them. Germline CDR1 is SGHTA and CDR2 is FQGNSA. The chain's CDR3 is CASSSRLPVPGGYTF. The CDR3 DNA is TGTGCCAGCAGCTCCCGCCTGCCGGTCCCGGGGGGCTACACCTTC.

The chain combines TRBV2 with TRBJ2-2, with a weak D call TRBD1 (5 bases). The V end was cut by 7 bases, the J end by 2 bases, with 14 bases between. Germline CDR1 SNHLY, CDR2 FYNNEI. This CDR3 comprises 15 residues. The CDR3 DNA follows: TGTGCCAGCAAAAGAGATCGGACAAACACCGGGGAGCTGTTTTTT. Its translation is CASKRDRTNTGELFF.

This chain joins TRBV20-1 and TRBJ1-5; the match to TRBD1 covers 11 bases. There are 14 residues in the CDR3. The germline V gene has CDR1 DFQATT and CDR2 SNEGSKA (reference sequence). V trimming: 5 bases; J trimming: 1 base; junction bases outside the gene matches: 1. The CDR3 sequence: CSAWDRGSNQPQHF. The CDR3 DNA reads as TGCAGTGCTTGGGACAGGGGGAGCAATCAGCCCCAGCATTTT.

This rearrangement joins TRBV5-1 to TRBJ2-7, with 9 nucleotides matching TRBD1. The CDR3 consists of 13 residues. The germline V gene encodes CDR1 SGHRS and CDR2 YFSETQ. The V and J ends lost 5 bases and 4 bases, in that order; junction bases with no gene match: 4. In DNA, the CDR3 is TGCGCCAGCAGATCGACAGGGGGTTACGAGCAGTACTTC. Translated: CASRSTGGYEQYF.

The V and J genes are TRBV3-1 and TRBJ2-5; D possibly matches TRBD1 or TRBD2 (5 bases each). CDR3 size: 15 residues. V was cut by 2 bases and J by 2 bases, with 12 bases left in between. CDR1 LGHDT and CDR2 YNNKEL come from the germline V gene (reference sequence). CDR3 coding DNA: TGTGCCAGCAGCCAATCTCCGGGACCTCAAGAGACCCAGTACTTC. Amino acids: CASSQSPGPQETQYF.

The genes are TRBV5-1 and TRBJ2-7; D gene ambiguous. This CDR3 has 15 amino acids. Germline V gene data show CDR1 as SGHRS and CDR2 as YFSETQ. V was pared by 1 base and J by 6 bases, with 17 bases between. The CDR3 nucleotides are TGCGCCAGCAGCTTGAGAGTCGACCCCTCGGGCGAGCAGTACTTC. Its protein is CASSLRVDPSGEQYF. Supplemented by reference TRBV5-1 and TRBJ2-7, the full variable domain reads KAGVTQTPRYLIKTRGQQVTLSCSPISGHRSVSWYQQTPGQGLQFLFEYFSETQRNKGNFPGRFSGRQFSNSRSEMNVSTLELGDSALYLCASSLRVDPSGEQYFGPGTRLTVT.

The chain carries TRBV6-4 and TRBJ2-1; D possibly corresponds to TRBD2 (5 bases). CDR3 length: 11 residues. Germline CDR1 MRHNA, CDR2 SNTAGT. V was trimmed by 4 bases and J by 9 bases, leaving 7 bases between them. CDR3 protein: CASSVGSEQFF. The CDR3, as DNA: TGTGCCAGCAGTGTTGGGAGTGAGCAGTTCTTC.

The chain links TRBV5-1 to TRBJ2-7; the match to TRBD2 covers 11 bases. Trimming took 0 bases from V and 2 from J; bases not matched to a gene: 1. The CDR3 sequence is 15 residues long. The germline V gene has CDR1 SGHRS and CDR2 YFSETQ. The CDR3 nucleotides are TGCGCCAGCAGCTTGGGACTAGCGGGGACCTACGAGCAGTACTTC. The encoded protein is CASSLGLAGTYEQYF.

This clonotype appeared once. The rearrangement uses TRBV29-1 and TRBJ2-1; 9 nucleotides agree with TRBD1. Losses at the gene ends were 5 bases for V and 8 bases for J; bases not matched to a gene: 10. Germline CDR1 SQVTM, CDR2 ANQGSEA. This CDR3 comprises 14 residues. DNA of the CDR3: TGCAGCGTTTCACCCGGGACAGGGTGGGATGAGCAGTTCTTC. It specifies CSVSPGTGWDEQFF.